Following are 21 T cell receptor beta chains from one sample sequenced in a study of blood T cell repertoires in COVID-19. Clones were read by immunoSEQ multiplex PCR, and TCRdb kept only the in-frame ones, dropping some. The sample lists around 180,000 clones, about nine tenths seen once, with less than 25% in the top ten. Source material: peripheral blood. The source is a man between 65 and 85 years old with active or convalescent COVID-19.

The V call is TRBV9, the J call TRBJ1-6, with 7 bases lining up with TRBD1. This CDR3 contains 14 residues. V shed 4 bases and J 6 bases; nucleotides not matched to a gene: 4. The germline CDR1 and CDR2 sequences are SGDLS and YYNGEE. This chain's CDR3 is CASSTGQPNSPLHF. CDR3 DNA sequence: TGTGCCAGCAGCACGGGACAGCCTAATTCACCCCTCCACTTT.

The gene calls are TRBV28 and TRBJ2-2; the match to TRBD2 covers 14 bases. The CDR3 loop spans 16 amino acids. Germline lookup yields CDR1 MDHEN and CDR2 SYDVKM. Trimming cost V 6 bases and J 6 bases; bases outside gene matches: 6. The CDR3 DNA reads TGTGCCAGCAGGCTGGGACTAGCGGGAGCCGCCGGGGAGCTGTTTTTT. It is translated as CASRLGLAGAAGELFF.

The genes are TRBV4-3 and TRBJ1-2, with 10 positions matching TRBD1. The CDR3 sequence is 17 residues long. The germline gives CDR1 LGHNA, CDR2 YSLEER. Trimming took 1 base from V and 7 from J; bases not matched to a gene: 12. The CDR3 nucleotides are TGCGCCAGCAGCCAAGCCGAAACCCCCAGACAGGGGGCTGGCTACACCTTC. Amino acids: CASSQAETPRQGAGYTF.

The chain joins TRBV6-5 to TRBJ1-6; a possible D gene is TRBD1 (6 bases). The CDR3 spans 15 residues. Germline V CDR1 and CDR2: MNHEY, SVGAGI. V lost 0 bases and J lost 5, with 8 bases in between. The CDR3: CASSYSGQDNSPLHF. The CDR3 coding sequence is TGTGCCAGCAGTTACTCGGGACAAGATAATTCACCCCTCCACTTT.

In this sample, this clone turned up once. The rearrangement joins TRBV7-9 to TRBJ2-7; perhaps TRBD1 as D (5 bases). Trimming took 6 bases from V and 1 from J, leaving 16 bases between them. CDR1 SEHNR and CDR2 FQNEAQ come from the germline V gene (reference sequence). The CDR3 is 15 residues long. DNA for the CDR3: TGTGCCAGCAGAGTAAATCCAGGGCCGTCCTACGAGCAGTACTTC. It specifies CASRVNPGPSYEQYF.

V is TRBV19 and J is TRBJ2-7, with a possible D match to TRBD1 (6 bases). The CDR3 runs 17 residues. CDR1 and CDR2 from the germline V gene are LNHDA and SQIVND (reference sequence). The ends were cut back, 3 bases at V and 7 bases at J, with 25 bases in the middle. CDR3 residues: CASSMALGWDTSREQYF. DNA for the CDR3: TGTGCCAGTAGTATGGCCCTAGGATGGGACACCAGTCGGGAGCAGTACTTC.

The rearrangement uses TRBV7-8 and TRBJ1-2; TRBD1 might be the D (5 bases). This CDR3 region has 13 residues. Trimming took 5 bases from V and 2 from J, leaving 9 bases between them. Germline V gives CDR1 SGHVS, CDR2 FQNEAQ. CDR3 region: CASSLDSNYGYTF. CDR3 coding DNA: TGTGCCAGCAGCCTTGACAGCAACTATGGCTACACCTTC.

This chain connects TRBV30 to TRBJ2-7; TRBD2 is a possible D gene (5 bases). The CDR3 extends over 15 amino acids. The V and J ends lost 0 bases and 3 bases respectively, with 15 bases between them. Germline CDR1 and CDR2: GTSNPN and SVGIG (reference sequence). For the CDR3, the DNA is TGTGCCTGGAGTGTACTTGGCGGGCCTTACTACGAGCAGTACTTC. Its translation is CAWSVLGGPYYEQYF.

The J gene is TRBJ1-2, the V gene TRBV5-1; no definite D call. With 4 bases removed from V and 4 bases from J, the gap between germline ends came to 17 bases. CDR3 length equals 15 residues. CDR1 is SGHRS and CDR2 is YFSETQ in the germline V gene. CDR3 loop: CASSSGPKAGYGYTF. The CDR3 region has the DNA TGCGCCAGCAGCAGCGGACCCAAGGCGGGCTATGGCTACACCTTC.

This chain joins TRBV6-5 and TRBJ1-5; 7 bases line up with TRBD1. The germline CDR1 and CDR2 sequences are MNHEY and SVGAGI. The CDR3 is 15 amino acids. V lost 6 bases and J lost 0; bases outside the gene matches: 5. The CDR3: CASSADRASNQPQHF. The CDR3 coding sequence is TGTGCCAGCAGCGCCGACAGGGCTAGCAATCAGCCCCAGCATTTT.

The CDR3 loop reads CASSLGGTVSNEQFF. The DNA of the CDR3 is TGCGCCAGCAGCCTTGGTGGGACAGTTTCAAATGAGCAGTTCTTC. The chain couples TRBV5-1 to TRBJ2-1, with 7 bases fitting TRBD1. Germline lookup yields CDR1 SGHRS and CDR2 YFSETQ. The CDR3 is 15 residues long. V was pared by 4 bases and J by 7 bases, with 11 bases of the junction left unmatched.

The V and J genes are TRBV6-5 and TRBJ2-5; 8 nucleotides align to TRBD1. This CDR3 region has 13 residues. V lost 7 bases and J lost 3; bases outside the gene matches: 4. Germline V lookup: CDR1 MNHEY, CDR2 SVGAGI. CDR3: CASKPGGKETQYF. The CDR3 coding sequence is TGTGCCAGCAAACCAGGGGGCAAAGAGACCCAGTACTTC.

Concerning this clone itself: The junction departs from germline at one end; a sequencing error may be responsible. The chain is built from TRBV7-9 and TRBJ1-5; D perhaps matches TRBD1 (5 bases). Looked up from germline, CDR1 is SEHNR and CDR2 is FQNEAQ (reference sequence). This CDR3 spans 12 amino acids. CDR3 bases: TGTGCCAGCAGCTTGGAAGGGGCATACTTTAGGTTT. It translates to CASSLEGAYFRF. The full variable domain, its missing parts supplied by reference TRBV7-9 and TRBJ1-5, is DTGVSQNPRHKITKRGQNVTFRCDPISEHNRLYWYRQTLGQGPEFLTYFQNEAQLEKSRLLSDRFSAERPKGSFSTLEIQRTEQGDSAMYLCASSLEGAYFRFGDGTRLSIL.

CDR3 DNA: TGTGCCAGCAGTCCCTGGGGACAGGGAATGAACACTGAAGCTTTCTTT. Residues: CASSPWGQGMNTEAFF. The rearrangement links TRBV27 to TRBJ1-1; 9 positions match TRBD1. The CDR3 length is 16 residues. J gave up 0 bases and V 5 bases, and 7 bases lay outside the gene matches. Germline V gives CDR1 MNHEY, CDR2 SMNVEV (reference sequence).

This clone has more than one count but fewer than ten. This chain connects TRBV7-9 to TRBJ1-2, with 9 bases aligning to TRBD1. Trimming cost V 3 bases and J 7 bases; bases outside gene matches: 9. The CDR3 covers 15 residues. Germline CDR1 reads SEHNR; CDR2 reads FQNEAQ (reference sequence). CDR3 in amino acids: CASSFSSDRGIGYTF. The CDR3 nucleotides are TGTGCCAGCAGCTTCTCCTCCGACAGGGGGATTGGCTACACCTTC.

This clone was observed a few times. The rearrangement joins TRBV4-1 to TRBJ1-1; possibly TRBD1 for D (5 bases). CDR1 is MGHRA, CDR2 YSYEKL, per germline. This CDR3 comprises 15 residues. V shed 0 bases and J shed 1 base, with 9 bases lying between them. The CDR3 DNA sequence: TGCGCCAGCAGCCAAGAAACAGGCAGGAACACTGAAGCTTTCTTT. Its protein is CASSQETGRNTEAFF.

This chain uses TRBV7-8 with TRBJ1-2, with D perhaps TRBD1 (5 bases). The CDR3 extends over 17 amino acids. V was shortened by 4 bases and J by 0 bases, with 18 bases between the two germline ends. Looked up from germline, CDR1 is SGHVS and CDR2 is FQNEAQ. This CDR3 is CASSSDPKTGANYGYTF. Here the CDR3 DNA reads TGTGCCAGCAGCTCCGACCCAAAGACGGGGGCTAACTATGGCTACACCTTC. The full variable domain, rest sourced from reference TRBV7-8 and TRBJ1-2, is GAGVSQSPRYKVAKRGQDVALRCDPISGHVSLFWYQQALGQGPEFLTYFQNEAQLDKSGLPSDRFFAERPEGSVSTLKIQRTQQEDSAVYLCASSSDPKTGANYGYTFGSGTRLTVV.

The chain uses TRBV7-2 and TRBJ2-1; TRBD2 matches at 7 bases. CDR1 and CDR2 (germline): SGHTA, FQGNSA. The V and J ends lost 5 bases and 0 bases, in that order; junction bases with no gene match: 10. The length of the CDR3 is 17 residues. Here the CDR3 reads CASSPSGGSPSYNEQFF. In DNA, the CDR3 is TGTGCCAGCAGCCCGTCGGGGGGTAGCCCCTCCTACAATGAGCAGTTCTTC. The full variable domain, with the rest looked up from reference TRBV7-2 and TRBJ2-1, is GAGVSQSPSNKVTEKGKDVELRCDPISGHTALYWYRQSLGQGLEFLIYFQGNSAPDKSGLPSDRFSAERTGGSVSTLTIQRTQQEDSAVYLCASSPSGGSPSYNEQFFGPGTRLTVL.

This sequence joins TRBV3-1 (or the pseudogene TRBV3-2) and TRBJ2-1; 12 nucleotides line up with TRBD2. CDR3 length equals 18 residues. Unmatched junction bases numbered 12, after V lost 0 bases and J lost 9 bases. Germline V gives CDR1 LGHDT, CDR2 YNNKEL (reference sequence). CDR3 region: CASSQDPTRTSGIPEQFF. The DNA of the CDR3 is TGTGCCAGCAGCCAAGACCCTACCCGGACTAGCGGGATCCCTGAGCAGTTCTTC.

This chain connects TRBV18 to TRBJ2-5; D unresolved. The CDR3 covers 13 residues. CDR1 and CDR2 from the germline V gene are KGHSH and LQKENI. The V and J ends lost 3 bases and 2 bases respectively, with 7 bases between them. CDR3 region: CASSPIRQETQYF. DNA for the CDR3: TGTGCCAGCTCACCGATACGGCAAGAGACCCAGTACTTC.

The J gene is TRBJ2-2, the V gene TRBV5-1, with TRBD1 identical over 7 bases. This CDR3 contains 17 residues. V dropped 4 bases and J dropped 7; count of bases not matched to a gene: 16. CDR1 SGHRS and CDR2 YFSETQ come from the germline V gene. CDR3 in DNA: TGCGCCAGCAGCCTCGCCCGATCGACAGGGTTTATCGGGGAGCTGTTTTTT. Translating it yields CASSLARSTGFIGELFF.